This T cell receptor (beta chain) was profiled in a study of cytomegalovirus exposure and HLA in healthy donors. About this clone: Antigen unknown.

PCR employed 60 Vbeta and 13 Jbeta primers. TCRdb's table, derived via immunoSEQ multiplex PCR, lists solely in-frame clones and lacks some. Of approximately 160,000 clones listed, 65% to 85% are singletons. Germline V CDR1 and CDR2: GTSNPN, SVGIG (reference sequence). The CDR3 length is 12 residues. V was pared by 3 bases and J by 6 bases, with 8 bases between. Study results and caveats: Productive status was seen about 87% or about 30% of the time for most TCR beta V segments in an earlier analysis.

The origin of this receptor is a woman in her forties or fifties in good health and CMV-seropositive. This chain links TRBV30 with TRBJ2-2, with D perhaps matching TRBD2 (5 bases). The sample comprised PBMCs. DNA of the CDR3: TGTGCCTGGAGGAGGGTCCCCGGGGAGCTGTTTTTT. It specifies CAWRRVPGELFF. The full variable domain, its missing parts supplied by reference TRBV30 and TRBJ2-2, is SQTIHQWPATLVQPVGSPLSLECTVEGTSNPNLYWYRQAAGRGLQLLFYSVGIGQISSEVPQNLSASRPQDRQFILSSKKLLLSDSGFYLCAWRRVPGELFFGEGSRLTVL.